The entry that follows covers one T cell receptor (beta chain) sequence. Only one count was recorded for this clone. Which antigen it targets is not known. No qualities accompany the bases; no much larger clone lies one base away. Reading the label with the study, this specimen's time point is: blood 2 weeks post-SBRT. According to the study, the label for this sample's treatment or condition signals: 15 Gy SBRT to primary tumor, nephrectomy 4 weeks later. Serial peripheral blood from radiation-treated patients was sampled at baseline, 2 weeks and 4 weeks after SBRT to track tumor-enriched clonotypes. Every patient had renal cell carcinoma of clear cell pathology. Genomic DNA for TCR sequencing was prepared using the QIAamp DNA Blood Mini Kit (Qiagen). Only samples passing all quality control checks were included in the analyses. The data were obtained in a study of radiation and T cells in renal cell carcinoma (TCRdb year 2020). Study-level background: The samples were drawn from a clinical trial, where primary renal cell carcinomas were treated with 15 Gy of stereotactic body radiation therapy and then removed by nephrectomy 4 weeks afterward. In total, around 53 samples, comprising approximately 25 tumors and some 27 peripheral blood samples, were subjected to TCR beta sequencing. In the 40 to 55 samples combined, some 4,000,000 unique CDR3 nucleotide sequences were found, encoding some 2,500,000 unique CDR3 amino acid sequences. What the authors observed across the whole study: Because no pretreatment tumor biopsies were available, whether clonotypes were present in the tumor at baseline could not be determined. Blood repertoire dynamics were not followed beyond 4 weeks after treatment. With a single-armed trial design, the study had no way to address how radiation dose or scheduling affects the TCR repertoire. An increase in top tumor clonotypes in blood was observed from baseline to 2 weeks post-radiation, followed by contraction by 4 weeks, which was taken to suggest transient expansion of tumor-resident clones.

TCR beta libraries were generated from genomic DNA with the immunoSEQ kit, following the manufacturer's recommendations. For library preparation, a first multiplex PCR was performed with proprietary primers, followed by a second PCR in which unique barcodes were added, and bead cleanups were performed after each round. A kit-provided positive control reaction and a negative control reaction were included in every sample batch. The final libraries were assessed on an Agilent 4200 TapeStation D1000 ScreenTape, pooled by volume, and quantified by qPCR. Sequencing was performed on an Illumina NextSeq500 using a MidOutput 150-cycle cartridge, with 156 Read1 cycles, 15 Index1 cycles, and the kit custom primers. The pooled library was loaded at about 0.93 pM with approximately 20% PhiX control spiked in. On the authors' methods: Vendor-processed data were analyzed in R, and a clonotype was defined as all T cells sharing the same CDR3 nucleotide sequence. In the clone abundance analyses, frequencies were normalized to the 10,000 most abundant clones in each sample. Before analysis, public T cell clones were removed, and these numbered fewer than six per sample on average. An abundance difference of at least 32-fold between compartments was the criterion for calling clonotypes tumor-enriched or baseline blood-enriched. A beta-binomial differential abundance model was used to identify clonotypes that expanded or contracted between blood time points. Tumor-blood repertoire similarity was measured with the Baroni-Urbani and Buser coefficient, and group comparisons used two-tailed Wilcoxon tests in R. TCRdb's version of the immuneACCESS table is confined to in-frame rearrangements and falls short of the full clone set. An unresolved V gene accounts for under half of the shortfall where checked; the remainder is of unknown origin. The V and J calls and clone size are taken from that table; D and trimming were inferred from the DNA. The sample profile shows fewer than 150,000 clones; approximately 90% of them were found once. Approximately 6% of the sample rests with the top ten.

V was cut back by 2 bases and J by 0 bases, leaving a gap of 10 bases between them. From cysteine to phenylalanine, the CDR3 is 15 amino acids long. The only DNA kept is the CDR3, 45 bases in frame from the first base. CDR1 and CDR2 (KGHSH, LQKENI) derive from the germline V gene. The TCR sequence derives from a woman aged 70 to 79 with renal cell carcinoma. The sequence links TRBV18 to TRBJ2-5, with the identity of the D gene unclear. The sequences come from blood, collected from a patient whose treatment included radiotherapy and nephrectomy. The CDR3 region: CASSPGLLNQETQYF. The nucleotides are TGTGCCAGCTCACCAGGTCTCTTAAACCAAGAGACCCAGTACTTC.